Listed below are T cell receptor beta chains from one sample, sequenced in a study of blood T cell repertoires in COVID-19. The data were produced by immunoSEQ multiplex PCR, yet TCRdb's version contains in-frame clones alone and is incomplete. The sample includes about 16,000 clones, about nine tenths of them seen just once. Sequencing input: peripheral blood. All receptors come from a human donor in a cohort sampled during active COVID-19. The CDR3 runs from the conserved cysteine through the conserved F or W. D genes are given only for firm matches. Some rows mark clone size as missing; the rest say once, few, many or name a class of expanded clone.

NA | TRBJ2-5 | TRBV29-1 | TRBD2 | TGCAGCGTTGTAGCGGGGGGCAACCAAGAGACCCAGTACTTC | CSVVAGGNQETQYF
once | TRBJ1-6 | TRBV12-3/TRBV12-4 | TRBD1 | TGTGCCAGCAGTGGACAGGGTAATTCACCCCTCCACTTT | CASSGQGNSPLHF
NA | TRBJ2-5 | TRBV5-4 | TRBD2 | TGTGCCAGCAGCCCCGATCTAGCGGGGGGGACCCGCCAAGAGACCCAGTACTTC | CASSPDLAGGTRQETQYF
NA | TRBJ1-2 | TRBV5-6 | NA | TGTGCCAGCAGCCCCACCGGTCTCAACTATGGCTACACCTTC | CASSPTGLNYGYTF
NA | TRBJ1-6 | TRBV7-6 | TRBD1 | TGTGCCAGCAGCTCCGGGACAGGCCCCGGGACCCTCCACTTT | CASSSGTGPGTLHF
NA | TRBJ1-2 | TRBV27 | TRBD1 | TGTGCCAGCAGTGGAGGCGGGACAGGGTCTCCCTACACCTTC | CASSGGGTGSPYTF
NA | TRBJ1-3 | TRBV28 | TRBD1 | TGTGCCAGCAGTTTGCCAGGGGGAGTTAGAAACACCATATATTTT | CASSLPGGVRNTIYF
NA | TRBJ2-7 | TRBV19 | NA | TGTGCCAGTAGTATAGAGAGGACAGCCTACGAGCAGTACTTC | CASSIERTAYEQYF
NA | TRBJ1-4 | TRBV25-1 | NA | TGTGCCAGTAAAGCCGGGGTGGTTGAAAAACTGTTTTTT | CASKAGVVEKLFF
NA | TRBJ2-7 | TRBV6-5 | NA | TGTGCCAGCAGTTACTCGAATGACGGGGCCTACGAGCAGTACTTC | CASSYSNDGAYEQYF
NA | TRBJ2-3 | TRBV30 | NA | TGTGCCTGGAGTGGACGGAGGCAAAGAAGCACAGATACGCAGTATTTT | CAWSGRRQRSTDTQYF
NA | TRBJ2-1 | TRBV11-2 | TRBD2 | TGTGCCAGCAGCACTATCCCGGGACTAGCGGGCGGCGAGCAGTTCTTC | CASSTIPGLAGGEQFF
NA | TRBJ1-2 | TRBV6-5 | NA | TGTGCCAGCAGTAATCCGGGACACAGAATTTTTGGCTACACCTTC | CASSNPGHRIFGYTF
few | TRBJ1-1 | TRBV4-1 | TRBD1 | TGCGCCAGCAGCCAAGTGCCACAGGGGGGCCCACAAATGTGGAACACTGAAGCTTTCTTT | CASSQVPQGGPQMWNTEAFF
NA | TRBJ2-7 | TRBV9 | NA | TGTGCCAGCGGCCCCCGCCCGAGGGAAGAGCAGTACTTC | CASGPRPREEQYF
NA | TRBJ2-1 | TRBV5-5 | NA | TGTGCCAGCAGGGCCATATTCGGGGGTAGCAATGAGCAGTTCTTC | CASRAIFGGSNEQFF
NA | TRBJ2-1 | TRBV7-8 | NA | TGTGCCAGCAGCTCATTGGGCCCTAGCGCCTCCTACAATGAGCAGTTCTTC | CASSSLGPSASYNEQFF
NA | TRBJ2-5 | TRBV7-7 | NA | TGTGCCAGCAGCTTAGAACCCTTAAGCCGGGAGACCCAGTACTTC | CASSLEPLSRETQYF
NA | TRBJ2-3 | TRBV2 | TRBD2 | TGTGCCAGCAGTGAAAGGCGGGGGGATCTAGGTACGCAGTATTTT | CASSERRGDLGTQYF
NA | TRBJ2-3 | TRBV10-1 | NA | TGCGCCAGCAGTGAGTCCCCTAGCACAGATACGCAGTATTTT | CASSESPSTDTQYF
NA | TRBJ2-3 | TRBV19 | TRBD2 | TGTGCCAGTAGTATCTTAGCGGGGGGGCGGAATACGCAGTATTTT | CASSILAGGRNTQYF
once | TRBJ1-2 | TRBV11-2 | NA | TGTGCCAGCAGCTTAGAACGCAAGCCAACTTATGGCTACACCTTC | CASSLERKPTYGYTF
NA | TRBJ1-5 | TRBV5-1 | NA | TGCGCCAGCAGCTTGGTTCTGGACAGACGCCCCAATCAGCCCCAGCATTTT | CASSLVLDRRPNQPQHF
NA | TRBJ1-2 | TRBV29-1 | TRBD1 | TGCAGCGTTCCTGACAGGGCGTACTATGGCTACACCTTC | CSVPDRAYYGYTF
NA | TRBJ2-1 | TRBV11-2 | NA | TGTGCCAGCAGCCGACTAGTCAATGAGCAGTTCTTC | CASSRLVNEQFF
once | TRBJ1-2 | TRBV6-6 | NA | TGTGCCAGCACCAAATCTAACTATGGCTACACCTTC | CASTKSNYGYTF
few | TRBJ1-1 | TRBV28 | NA | TGTGCCAGCAGTTTATTCGTCAGGGAAGGGGTAATGGTGAGAGCTTTCTTT | CASSLFVREGVMVRAFF
NA | TRBJ1-6 | TRBV2 | TRBD1 | TGTGCCAGCAGACAGGGGTTGAGGAATTCACCCCTCCACTTT | CASRQGLRNSPLHF
NA | TRBJ2-5 | TRBV10-2 | TRBD2 | TGCGCCAGCAGTGTTGGCGGGGGGGACGAGACCCAGTACTTC | CASSVGGGDETQYF
NA | TRBJ1-5 | TRBV28 | NA | TGTGCCAGCACCATAGGGGTCGCCGACAGGCATTTT | CASTIGVADRHF
NA | TRBJ2-5 | TRBV2 | NA | TGTGCCAGCAGTGGACAGCAAACTAAAGAGACCCAGTACTTC | CASSGQQTKETQYF
NA | TRBJ2-3 | TRBV29-1 | TRBD1 | TGCAGCGTTGACGGGACAGGGTGGGACAGCACAGATACGCAGTATTTT | CSVDGTGWDSTDTQYF
NA | TRBJ2-7 | TRBV18 | NA | TGTGCCAGCTCACGGAATACAGGGTACTCCTACGAGCAGTACTTC | CASSRNTGYSYEQYF
NA | TRBJ2-1 | TRBV2 | NA | TGTGCCAGCGTCGATGGTAGCAATGAGCAGTTCTTC | CASVDGSNEQFF
NA | TRBJ1-1 | TRBV11-2 | NA | TGTGCCAGCAGTTTCCCGGGACACAACATGAACACTGAAGCTTTCTTT | CASSFPGHNMNTEAFF
NA | TRBJ2-7 | TRBV6-4 | TRBD2 | TGTGCCAGCAGTGACCCGAGCGGGGGGGGCTACTACGAGCAGTACTTC | CASSDPSGGGYYEQYF
NA | TRBJ1-2 | TRBV19 | NA | TGTGCCAGTAGGATCTCGAGGGGACTTGATGGCTACACCTTC | CASRISRGLDGYTF
NA | TRBJ2-1 | TRBV7-2 | TRBD1 | TGTGCCAGCAGATCGGGACAGGGAGTCAACAATGAGCAGTTCTTC | CASRSGQGVNNEQFF
NA | TRBJ2-2 | TRBV24-1 | TRBD2 | TGTGCCACCAGTGACCCGGTGCTAGCGGGAGCCGGGGAGCTGTTTTTT | CATSDPVLAGAGELFF
NA | TRBJ1-4 | TRBV27 | TRBD1 | TGTGCCAGCAGTCCACAGGGGGGACGTGAAAAACTGTTTTTT | CASSPQGGREKLFF
NA | TRBJ2-7 | TRBV11-3 | NA | TGTGCCAGCAGCTTAGGTCCGGGAGAGAACTACGAGCAGTACTTC | CASSLGPGENYEQYF